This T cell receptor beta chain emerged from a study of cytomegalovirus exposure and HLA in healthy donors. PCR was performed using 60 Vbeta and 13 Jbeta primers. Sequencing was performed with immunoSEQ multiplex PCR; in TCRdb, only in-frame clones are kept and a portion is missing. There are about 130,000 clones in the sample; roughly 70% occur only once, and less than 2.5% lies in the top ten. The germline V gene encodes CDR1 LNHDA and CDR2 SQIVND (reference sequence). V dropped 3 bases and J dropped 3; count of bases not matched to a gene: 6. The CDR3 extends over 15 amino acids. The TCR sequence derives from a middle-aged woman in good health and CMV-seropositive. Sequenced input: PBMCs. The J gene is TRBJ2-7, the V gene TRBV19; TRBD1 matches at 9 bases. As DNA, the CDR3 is TGTGCCAGTAGTATGGGCACAGGGGGCTACTACGAGCAGTACTTC. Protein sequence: CASSMGTGGYYEQYF. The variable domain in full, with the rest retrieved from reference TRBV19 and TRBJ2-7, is DGGITQSPKYLFRKEGQNVTLSCEQNLNHDAMYWYRQDPGQGLRLIYYSQIVNDFQKGDIAEGYSVSREKKESFPLTVTSAQKNPTAFYLCASSMGTGGYYEQYFGPGTRLTVT.